This is a list of T cell receptor beta chains from one sample in a study of blood T cell repertoires in COVID-19. Sequencing was performed with immunoSEQ multiplex PCR; in TCRdb, only in-frame clones are kept and a portion is missing. The top ten hold approximately 2% of the sample, which has around 250,000 clones, approximately 85% seen once. Sequences were obtained from PBMCs or T cells enriched from blood (not recorded which). These receptor sequences come from a woman between 45 and 65 years old who had recovered from COVID-19. Each CDR3 is given with its conserved first and last residue. A D gene is named only where the DNA matches it firmly. Clone size is given for some rows only: seen once, a few or many times, or a class if the clone is expanded.

j_gene	d_gene	v_gene	abundance	CDR3aa	CDR3nt
TRBJ2-7	TRBD1	TRBV18	.	CASSTGTGNEQYF	TGTGCCAGCTCAACCGGGACAGGGAACGAGCAGTACTTC
TRBJ2-2	.	TRBV5-1	.	CASSLQGLNTGELFF	TGCGCCAGCAGCTTGCAGGGGCTGAACACCGGGGAGCTGTTTTTT
TRBJ1-1	.	TRBV5-5	.	CASSLQQKTEAFF	TGTGCCAGCAGCTTACAACAGAAGACTGAAGCTTTCTTT
TRBJ2-2	TRBD2	TRBV6-4	.	CASSASGDTGELFF	TGTGCCAGCAGTGCTAGCGGGGACACCGGGGAGCTGTTTTTT
TRBJ2-7	.	TRBV6-5	once	CASRRGQHYEQYF	TGTGCCAGCAGGAGAGGACAACACTACGAGCAGTACTTC
TRBJ2-7	TRBD2	TRBV18	.	CASSPGTSVSSYEQYF	TGTGCCAGCTCACCTGGGACTAGCGTAAGCTCCTACGAGCAGTACTTC
TRBJ2-5	.	TRBV5-1	.	CASSLGGRGVETQYF	TGCGCCAGCAGCTTGGGTGGCAGGGGGGTGGAGACCCAGTACTTC
TRBJ2-3	.	TRBV20-1	once	CSASGQMTDTQYF	TGCAGTGCTAGTGGACAGATGACAGATACGCAGTATTTT
TRBJ2-7	.	TRBV12-3/TRBV12-4	few	CASSLVEDEQYF	TGTGCCAGCAGTTTAGTCGAGGACGAGCAGTACTTC
TRBJ1-2	TRBD1	TRBV6-5	.	CASRRTGGFALDYTF	TGTGCCAGCAGAAGGACAGGGGGCTTCGCCCTGGACTACACCTTC
TRBJ1-2	TRBD1	TRBV5-4	.	CASTSGTATSYGYTF	TGTGCCAGCACCTCCGGGACAGCCACTTCCTATGGCTACACCTTC
TRBJ2-7	.	TRBV2	.	CASSIQESYEQYF	TGTGCCAGCTCCATACAGGAATCCTACGAGCAGTACTTC
TRBJ2-4	TRBD2	TRBV3-1/TRBV3-2	once	CASSPEREGRYIQYF	TGTGCCAGCAGCCCCGAGCGGGAGGGCCGTTACATTCAGTACTTC
TRBJ2-2	TRBD1	TRBV27	.	CASSRQGSWTGELFF	TGTGCCAGCAGCCGACAGGGGAGCTGGACCGGGGAGCTGTTTTTT
TRBJ1-1	.	TRBV3-1/TRBV3-2	few	CASVGATEAFF	TGTGCCAGCGTGGGGGCGACAGAAGCTTTCTTT
TRBJ1-2	.	TRBV11-1	few	CASSLPTGNGYTF	TGTGCCAGCAGCTTACCAACAGGGAACGGCTACACCTTC
TRBJ1-1	.	TRBV28	.	CASSLGKGQFNRYEGEAFF	TGTGCCAGCAGTTTAGGGAAAGGGCAGTTTAATAGGTACGAGGGTGAAGCTTTCTTT
TRBJ2-1	TRBD2	TRBV5-5	once	CASSLHSGRFNEQFF	TGTGCCAGCAGCTTGCATAGCGGGAGGTTTAATGAGCAGTTCTTC
TRBJ1-2	TRBD1	TRBV5-1	.	CASRTDRGQRGYTF	TGCGCCAGCAGAACGGACAGGGGGCAAAGAGGCTACACCTTC
TRBJ1-5	.	TRBV11-2	.	CASSPRDSNQPQHF	TGTGCCAGCAGCCCGAGAGATAGCAATCAGCCCCAGCATTTT
TRBJ2-7	.	TRBV4-2	.	CASSQTTSGTGEQYF	TGTGCCAGCAGCCAAACTACCTCAGGCACGGGGGAGCAGTACTTC
TRBJ1-2	.	TRBV27	.	CASSPGGGHYGYTF	TGTGCCAGCAGTCCCGGGGGGGGACACTATGGCTACACCTTC
TRBJ2-3	.	TRBV28	.	CASSPPLGGTDTQYF	TGTGCCAGCAGTCCCCCCCTGGGCGGCACAGATACGCAGTATTTT